This T cell receptor beta chain appears in the sequencing data of a study of cytomegalovirus exposure and HLA in healthy donors. This clone occurred a few times. Use of 60 Vbeta and 13 Jbeta primers characterized the PCR. The method was immunoSEQ multiplex PCR; TCRdb's version includes in-frame clones alone and lacks a portion of them. The sample lists under 95,000 clones; roughly 80% were seen once. The V gene's germline CDR1 is SGHDT and CDR2 YYEEEE. Trimming removed 2 bases from V and 5 bases from J; junction bases left unmatched: 1. The CDR3 consists of 14 residues. This clonotype originated in a man aged 35 to 55 in good health and CMV-seronegative. The chain combines TRBV5-6 with TRBJ1-4; 9 nucleotides align to TRBD1. Sample: PBMCs. CDR3 region: CASSFTGGNEKLFF. In DNA, the CDR3 is TGTGCCAGCAGCTTCACAGGGGGCAATGAAAAACTGTTTTTT.